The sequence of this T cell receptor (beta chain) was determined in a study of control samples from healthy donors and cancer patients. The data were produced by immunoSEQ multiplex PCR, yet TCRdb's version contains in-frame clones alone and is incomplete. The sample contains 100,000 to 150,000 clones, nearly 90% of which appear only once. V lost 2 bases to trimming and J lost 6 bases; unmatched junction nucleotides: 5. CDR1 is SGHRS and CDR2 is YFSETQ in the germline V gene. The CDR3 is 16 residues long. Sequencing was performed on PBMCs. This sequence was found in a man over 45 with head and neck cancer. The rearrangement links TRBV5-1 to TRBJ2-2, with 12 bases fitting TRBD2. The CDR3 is CASSFGLAGFSGELFF. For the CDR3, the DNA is TGCGCCAGCAGCTTCGGACTAGCGGGATTTTCCGGGGAGCTGTTTTTT. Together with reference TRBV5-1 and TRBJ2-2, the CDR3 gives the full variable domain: KAGVTQTPRYLIKTRGQQVTLSCSPISGHRSVSWYQQTPGQGLQFLFEYFSETQRNKGNFPGRFSGRQFSNSRSEMNVSTLELGDSALYLCASSFGLAGFSGELFFGEGSRLTVL.